Detailed here is one TCR beta chain. The data are from a study of blood T cell repertoires in COVID-19. Across the whole study: PBMCs, B-cell-depleted T cells, or T cells provided the cDNA or gDNA that made up the material.

Authors' analysis steps: Counts of nucleated cells, estimated from reference gene primer amplification, were obtained. Sequencing used immunoSEQ multiplex PCR; TCRdb keeps in-frame clones, though not all of them. V and J calls plus clone size are reproduced from that table; the DNA served to infer D and trimming. The sample holds around 130,000 clones, approximately 84% seen once. Trimming removed 1 base at V and 11 bases at J, with 15 bases between. The CDR3 contains 15 residues. CDR1 and CDR2 (germline): LGHDT, YNNKEL (reference sequence). This clonotype was sampled from a woman older than 75 with acute or convalescent COVID-19. The rearrangement uses TRBV3-1 (or the pseudogene TRBV3-2) and TRBJ1-6; D call uncertain. The sequenced sample was peripheral blood. This CDR3 is CASSQGWGSGAPLHF. The CDR3 region has the DNA TGTGCCAGCAGCCAAGGATGGGGATCCGGGGCACCCCTCCACTTT.